The 2 T cell receptor beta chains given below trace back to one sample, sequenced in a study of OX40 agonist ivuxolimab in advanced cancers. Libraries were built with the immunoSEQ multiplex PCR assay. TCRdb re-hosts the immuneACCESS table, in-frame sequences only. Its copies lack some clones; in the studies checked, an unresolved V gene accounts for under half of them, and the cause for the rest is not known. For this sample there are fewer than 85,000 clones; roughly four fifths appear just once. 6.5% to 7.5% of the sample is in the top ten clones. The source material was CD4+ or CD8+ T cells sorted from blood, sampled in a trial of the OX40 agonist ivuxolimab. These receptors were obtained from an adult with an advanced solid tumor such as melanoma, head and neck, liver or kidney cancer.

This clone turned up a few times. The CDR3 sequence: CASSPGAGAGNEQFF. The CDR3 DNA follows: TGCGCCAGCAGCCCAGGAGCGGGGGCAGGCAATGAGCAGTTCTTC. J is TRBJ2-1 and V is TRBV5-1; 8 nucleotides match TRBD2. CDR1 is SGHRS, CDR2 YFSETQ, per germline. There are 15 residues in the CDR3. With 4 bases clipped from V and 6 bases from J, the junction kept 9 bases outside the gene matches. The variable domain in full, with the rest retrieved from reference TRBV5-1 and TRBJ2-1, is KAGVTQTPRYLIKTRGQQVTLSCSPISGHRSVSWYQQTPGQGLQFLFEYFSETQRNKGNFPGRFSGRQFSNSRSEMNVSTLELGDSALYLCASSPGAGAGNEQFFGPGTRLTVL.

The chain combines TRBV6-1 with TRBJ2-3; unclear D gene. V was pared by 3 bases and J by 0 bases, with 10 bases between. Germline assignment: CDR1 MNHNS and CDR2 SASEGT. The CDR3 is made up of 15 amino acids. This chain's CDR3 is CASSEVVSSTDTQYF. The CDR3, as DNA: TGTGCCAGCAGTGAGGTAGTTTCGAGCACAGATACGCAGTATTTT.